These 29 T cell receptor beta chains originate from one sample sequenced in a study of T-cell memory formation after mild COVID-19. Via MiXCR, TCRdb re-called the 5' RACE reads, giving one row per CDR3 protein. The table shows over 450,000 distinct CDR3 sequences, with 20% occurring only once. What was sequenced was PBMCs or a T cell subset sorted from them (not recorded which). These TCRs come from an adult woman who had mild COVID-19 (a few samples of this study predate the infection). Cell type and time point are not known.

This clonotype was counted only a few times. This rearrangement joins TRBV2 to TRBJ2-1, with 8 bases identical to TRBD2. The trim removed 6 bases at V and 7 bases at J, leaving 8 bases unmatched. The germline V gene has CDR1 SNHLY and CDR2 FYNNEI. The CDR3 consists of 14 residues. The CDR3 DNA reads TGTGCCAGCAGATTACTAGCGGCCCGTAATGAGCAGTTCTTC. Its translation: CASRLLAARNEQFF.

The gene calls are TRBV4-3 and TRBJ2-1, with D possibly matching TRBD1 (6 bases). Between the trimmed V and J ends, which lost 0 bases and 5 bases, there was a span of 26 bases. The V gene's germline CDR1 is LGHNA and CDR2 YSLEER. The CDR3 length is 20 residues. The CDR3 sequence is CASSQDQPAPGTLRNNEQFF. The CDR3 DNA sequence: TGCGCCAGCAGCCAAGATCAGCCGGCCCCCGGGACACTTAGAAACAATGAGCAGTTCTTC.

This chain joins TRBV5-1 and TRBJ1-1; tentative D call: TRBD1 (5 bases). The V gene's germline CDR1 is SGHRS and CDR2 YFSETQ. The V and J ends lost 5 bases and 3 bases respectively, with 17 bases between them. The length of the CDR3 is 15 residues. CDR3 nucleotides: TGCGCCAGCAGTATTGAGGGAGTAGGGGACACTGAAGCTTTCTTT. This encodes CASSIEGVGDTEAFF. Combining the CDR3 with reference TRBV5-1 and TRBJ1-1 gives the whole variable domain KAGVTQTPRYLIKTRGQQVTLSCSPISGHRSVSWYQQTPGQGLQFLFEYFSETQRNKGNFPGRFSGRQFSNSRSEMNVSTLELGDSALYLCASSIEGVGDTEAFFGQGTRLTVV.

This clonotype has just a few counts. The genes are TRBV25-1 and TRBJ2-7; D remains ambiguous. Germline V gene lookup returns CDR1 MGHDK and CDR2 SYGVNS. This CDR3 region has 13 residues. The germline V and J ends were trimmed by 3 bases and 3 bases, with 9 bases remaining between them. The CDR3 DNA sequence: TGTGCCAGCAGTGATTGGTCTTTCTACGAGCAGTACTTC. Translated: CASSDWSFYEQYF.

The gene calls are TRBV9 and TRBJ1-2; tentative D call: TRBD1 (6 bases). This CDR3 has 15 amino acids. V was pared by 3 bases and J by 2 bases, with 14 bases between. Germline V gives CDR1 SGDLS, CDR2 YYNGEE. The CDR3 spells CASSAKDRTNYGYTF. CDR3 nucleotides: TGTGCCAGCAGCGCAAAAGACAGGACGAACTATGGCTACACCTTC.

This clonotype turned up a few times. The gene calls are TRBV7-9 and TRBJ2-3; D uncertain. This CDR3 region has 16 residues. V lost 2 bases, J lost 0 bases, and 12 bases lay in between. Germline CDR1 is SEHNR and CDR2 is FQNEAQ (reference sequence). This CDR3 is CASSLWSGSSTDTQYF. The DNA for the CDR3 is TGTGCCAGCAGCTTATGGTCGGGCTCCAGCACAGATACGCAGTATTTT.

Only a few counts were recorded for this clonotype. The rearrangement joins TRBV7-2 to TRBJ2-7; tentatively, D is TRBD1 or TRBD2 (6 bases each). Germline loops: CDR1 SGHTA, CDR2 FQGNSA. Trimming removed 4 bases from V and 0 bases from J, with 19 bases in between. This CDR3 spans 17 amino acids. The CDR3 loop reads CASSYPNIGGRSYEQYF. For the CDR3, the DNA is TGTGCCAGCAGCTACCCGAATATCGGGGGCCGCTCCTACGAGCAGTACTTC.

This clonotype occurred a few times. The V call is TRBV5-1, the J call TRBJ2-3; a weak D match, TRBD1 (5 bases). The V end was cut by 2 bases, the J end by 2 bases, with 15 bases between. The CDR3 contains 16 residues. Per the germline V gene, CDR1 is SGHRS and CDR2 is YFSETQ. CDR3 DNA: TGCGCCAGCAGCTTTAGGACACAAACCAACACAGATACGCAGTATTTT. This translates into CASSFRTQTNTDTQYF.

This clonotype has a handful of counts. Relative to the germline gene, one junction end is altered; a read error may explain this. The chain links TRBV6-5 to TRBJ1-1, with D tentatively TRBD1 (5 bases). The CDR3 totals 12 residues. Germline values: CDR1 MNHEY, CDR2 SVGAGI. This CDR3 reads CASRTRVTEAYF. As DNA, the CDR3 is TGTGCCAGCAGGACCAGGGTCACTGAAGCTTACTTT.

This clonotype was seen a few times. The rearrangement links TRBV18 to TRBJ2-5; no clear D. The germline V and J ends were trimmed by 6 bases and 4 bases, with 9 bases remaining between them. Germline CDR1 and CDR2: KGHSH and LQKENI. CDR3 length equals 12 residues. CDR3 coding DNA: TGTGCCAGCTCCGCAGCAGGAGAGACCCAGTACTTC. Translation: CASSAAGETQYF.

This clonotype was counted a few times. The chain uses TRBV9 and TRBJ2-7; 12 bases align to TRBD2. The J segment lost 4 bases and the V segment lost 6 bases, leaving 8 bases of the junction unmatched. The CDR3 is 15 amino acids. CDR1 and CDR2 from the germline V gene are SGDLS and YYNGEE. The CDR3 coding sequence is TGTGCCAGCAACCCTGCCGGGACTAGCGGGTACGAGCAGTACTTC. Protein sequence: CASNPAGTSGYEQYF. Full variable domain (outside the CDR3, taken from reference TRBV9 and TRBJ2-7): DSGVTQTPKHLITATGQRVTLRCSPRSGDLSVYWYQQSLDQGLQFLIQYYNGEERAKGNILERFSAQQFPDLHSELNLSSLELGDSALYFCASNPAGTSGYEQYFGPGTRLTVT.

V usage is TRBV4-3 and J usage is TRBJ2-7; D ambiguous. Germline CDR1 reads LGHNA; CDR2 reads YSLEER. The CDR3 spans 14 residues. The V gene lost 1 base and the J gene lost 4 bases, with 11 bases spanning the gap. CDR3 sequence reads: CASSQGRFDYEQYF. In DNA, the CDR3 is TGCGCCAGCAGCCAAGGGCGGTTCGATTACGAGCAGTACTTC.

The chain combines TRBV4-1 with TRBJ1-5, with D possibly matching TRBD1 (6 bases). The CDR3 spans 16 residues. The V gene lost 4 bases and the J gene lost 8 bases, with 21 bases spanning the gap. CDR1 and CDR2 from the germline V gene are MGHRA and YSYEKL. For the CDR3, the DNA is TGCGCCAGCAGCCCTGTCCTAGACAGGCCGTTCGAGCCCCAGCATTTT. Translating gives CASSPVLDRPFEPQHF.

This clonotype was recorded a few times. CDR3 nucleotide sequence: TGTGCCAGCACCCCTAGCGGAGGGGGCCTAGATACGCAGTATTTT. Encoded protein: CASTPSGGGLDTQYF. This chain joins TRBV6-5 and TRBJ2-3; D tentatively reads TRBD1 or TRBD2 (7 bases each). The CDR3 is 15 residues long. Germline V gene lookup returns CDR1 MNHEY and CDR2 SVGAGI. Deletions cut 7 bases from V and 5 bases from J, with 19 bases between.

Written as DNA, the CDR3 is TGTGCCAGCAGCATGGGGACTAGCGGAGCAGCCTACAATGAGCAGTTCTTC. This gives the protein CASSMGTSGAAYNEQFF. V is TRBV11-3 and J is TRBJ2-1; 11 nucleotides agree with TRBD2. This CDR3 spans 17 amino acids. CDR1 SGHNT and CDR2 YENEEA come from the germline V gene. J gave up 2 bases and V 5 bases, and 8 bases lay outside the gene matches.

In this sample, this clonotype turned up a few times. The rearrangement uses TRBV29-1 and TRBJ2-3; the match to TRBD1 covers 9 bases. V lost 7 bases, J lost 5 bases, and 16 bases stayed unmatched. The CDR3 is 16 amino acids. CDR1 is SQVTM, CDR2 ANQGSEA, per germline. The CDR3 region is CSANLLGQGLGDTQYF. The CDR3 DNA is TGCAGCGCCAACCTGTTGGGACAGGGTTTGGGAGATACGCAGTATTTT.

This clonotype appeared a few times. The rearrangement uses TRBV7-9 and TRBJ1-6; unclear D gene. The length of the CDR3 is 13 residues. Germline V gives CDR1 SEHNR, CDR2 FQNEAQ (reference sequence). V lost 3 bases and J 10 bases, leaving 10 bases between the germline ends. CDR3 coding DNA: TGTGCCAGCAGCTTTTCAGAGGGCTCACCCCTCCACTTT. It codes for CASSFSEGSPLHF.

This clonotype was detected only a few times. The V and J genes are TRBV5-4 and TRBJ2-3; 12 bases match TRBD2. The J segment lost 7 bases and the V segment lost 8 bases, leaving 17 bases of the junction unmatched. The V gene's germline CDR1 is SGHNT and CDR2 YYREEE (reference sequence). The CDR3 extends over 17 amino acids. This CDR3 reads CASSRGLAGGGTYTQYF. Written as DNA, the CDR3 is TGTGCCAGTTCGCGGGGGCTAGCGGGAGGGGGCACGTATACGCAGTATTTT.

The rearrangement links TRBV7-6 to TRBJ2-2, with a tentative D call TRBD2 (6 bases). Between the trimmed V and J ends, which lost 7 bases and 5 bases, there was a span of 20 bases. Germline assignment: CDR1 SGHVS and CDR2 FNYEAQ. The CDR3 has 16 residues. The CDR3 region is CASTPASELWTGELFF. DNA for the CDR3: TGTGCCAGCACCCCTGCTAGCGAATTATGGACCGGGGAGCTGTTTTTT.

This clonotype has at least ten counts. CDR3 residues: CASSPLAGGPRDTQYF. The CDR3 coding sequence is TGTGCCAGCAGCCCATTAGCGGGGGGGCCTCGGGATACGCAGTATTTT. This chain uses TRBV4-2 with TRBJ2-3; 11 bases line up with TRBD2. Trimming at V came to 4 bases and at J to 6 bases, leaving 9 bases not matched to a gene. The CDR3 extends over 16 amino acids. Germline CDR1 is LGHNA and CDR2 is YNFKEQ.

V and J are TRBV4-2 and TRBJ2-3, with D perhaps TRBD1 (6 bases). Germline-derived CDR1 and CDR2 are LGHNA and YNFKEQ. This CDR3 region has 16 residues. Trimming removed 3 bases at V and 4 bases at J, with 17 bases between. Here the CDR3 DNA reads TGTGCCAGCAGCCATCTTTTGGGGGCGAGCGCAGATACGCAGTATTTT. Encoded protein: CASSHLLGASADTQYF.

This chain connects TRBV15 to TRBJ2-5; the match to TRBD2 covers 10 bases. The germline V gene has CDR1 LNHNV and CDR2 YYDKDF (reference sequence). Germline trimming cut 6 bases from V and 2 bases from J; bases unmatched to any gene: 6. This CDR3 has 15 amino acids. This CDR3 is CATSPGLATQETQYF. CDR3 in DNA: TGTGCCACCAGTCCGGGACTAGCGACACAAGAGACCCAGTACTTC.

This clonotype was seen a few times. This chain connects TRBV5-1 to TRBJ2-2; 12 nucleotides match TRBD2. Germline V gene lookup returns CDR1 SGHRS and CDR2 YFSETQ. The CDR3 is 17 amino acids. Trimming cost V 3 bases and J 6 bases; bases outside gene matches: 9. The CDR3 DNA follows: TGCGCCAGCAGCTGGAAGAAGAGGACTAGCGGGGCCGGGGAGCTGTTTTTT. Amino acid sequence: CASSWKKRTSGAGELFF.

The chain carries TRBV24-1 and TRBJ2-3, with TRBD2 matching over 12 bases. The germline V gene has CDR1 KGHDR and CDR2 SFDVKD. The CDR3 contains 16 residues. After removal of 4 bases from V and 2 bases from J, the junction contained 3 bases not matched to a gene. This CDR3 is CATSDASGRDTDTQYF. CDR3 DNA: TGTGCCACCAGTGACGCTAGCGGGAGGGACACAGATACGCAGTATTTT.

The genes are TRBV12-3 or TRBV12-4 and TRBJ2-1; D might be TRBD2 (6 bases). This CDR3 contains 15 residues. V lost 7 bases to trimming and J lost 0 bases, with 13 bases between them. The CDR3 reads CASKLGLVSYNEQFF. Written as DNA, the CDR3 is TGTGCCAGCAAGTTGGGACTCGTCTCCTACAATGAGCAGTTCTTC.

This clonotype was picked up a small number of times. This chain joins TRBV7-2 and TRBJ2-2, with TRBD1 matching over 7 bases. Germline V gene lookup returns CDR1 SGHTA and CDR2 FQGNSA. This CDR3 region has 16 residues. Germline trimming cut 5 bases from V and 4 bases from J; bases unmatched to any gene: 10. The DNA for the CDR3 is TGTGCCAGCAGCAGCCGACAGGGTGTGGGCACCGGGGAGCTGTTTTTT. It translates to CASSSRQGVGTGELFF.

The rearrangement uses TRBV18 and TRBJ1-3; maybe TRBD1 (5 bases). The CDR3 length is 14 residues. CDR1 is KGHSH and CDR2 is LQKENI in the germline V gene. Between the trimmed V and J ends, which lost 2 bases and 2 bases, there was a span of 7 bases. In DNA, the CDR3 is TGTGCCAGCTCACCAAAGGGGACTGGAAACACCATATATTTT. The encoded protein is CASSPKGTGNTIYF. Variable domain in full (rest from reference TRBV18 and TRBJ1-3): NAGVMQNPRHLVRRRGQEARLRCSPMKGHSHVYWYRQLPEEGLKFMVYLQKENIIDESGMPKERFSAEFPKEGPSILRIQQVVRGDSAAYFCASSPKGTGNTIYFGEGSWLTVV.

The rearrangement joins TRBV20-1 to TRBJ2-1; a possible D gene is TRBD2 (5 bases). From germline, CDR1 is DFQATT and CDR2 SNEGSKA (reference sequence). The CDR3 runs 16 residues. The germline V and J ends were trimmed by 1 base and 0 bases, with 13 bases remaining between them. The CDR3 DNA follows: TGCAGTGCTAGAGTGGCTGGACTGGACTCCTACAATGAGCAGTTCTTC. This sequence encodes CSARVAGLDSYNEQFF.

CDR3 DNA sequence: TGTGCCAGCAGCCAATGGGACTACAATGAGCAGTTCTTC. Protein product: CASSQWDYNEQFF. The chain couples TRBV14 to TRBJ2-1; D gene unclear. V lost 2 bases and J lost 3, with 5 bases in between. The CDR3 extends over 13 amino acids. Germline V lookup: CDR1 SGHDN, CDR2 FVKESK.